A selection of T cell receptor beta chains follows, all from one sample in a study of shared clonotypes between healthy human individuals. Libraries were prepared by immunoSEQ multiplex PCR; TCRdb keeps only in-frame clonotypes and omits some of them. Found here are about 1 million clones, around 74% of them singletons; the top ten hold about 1.4%. The sequencing sample was made of memory CD4+ T cells sorted from blood. Receptors were obtained from a man aged 18 to 30 in good health. Each CDR3 is given with its conserved first and last residue. A D gene is named only where the DNA matches it firmly. Rows give clone size only sometimes, using once, few, many, or a class for an expanded clone.

J: TRBJ1-2
size: -
V: TRBV15
D: -
length: 15
DNA: TGTGCCACCAGCAGAGATGAAGGTTCTAACTATGGCTACACCTTC
CDR3: CATSRDEGSNYGYTF

J: TRBJ2-1
size: -
V: TRBV2
D: TRBD2
length: 15
DNA: TGTGCCAGCCGACCGACTAGCGGTGACTACAATGAGCAGTTCTTC
CDR3: CASRPTSGDYNEQFF

J: TRBJ1-2
size: -
V: TRBV28
D: -
length: 13
DNA: TGTGCCAGCGCGGATACCGGGAGAAGGGGCTACACCTTC
CDR3: CASADTGRRGYTF

J: TRBJ2-3
size: -
V: TRBV5-1
D: -
length: 16
DNA: TGCGCCAGCAGTTCTGGGCGGGGAACTAGCACAGATACGCAGTATTTT
CDR3: CASSSGRGTSTDTQYF

J: TRBJ2-1
size: -
V: TRBV5-1
D: -
length: 15
DNA: TGCGCCACCGATGACGGGGGCGTTCCCCCCAATGAGCAGTTCTTC
CDR3: CATDDGGVPPNEQFF

J: TRBJ1-5
size: once
V: TRBV11-2
D: -
length: 13
DNA: TGTGCCAGCAGCTTAGGTGTGTCCCAGCCCCAGCATTTT
CDR3: CASSLGVSQPQHF

J: TRBJ2-2
size: -
V: TRBV7-8
D: TRBD1
length: 18
DNA: TGTGCCAGCAGCTTAGCGTGGATTCACAGGGGGAACACCGGGGAGCTGTTTTTT
CDR3: CASSLAWIHRGNTGELFF

J: TRBJ2-7
size: few
V: TRBV9
D: -
length: 12
DNA: TGTGCCAGCAGCGCAGGGTTAGGCGAGCAGTACTTC
CDR3: CASSAGLGEQYF

J: TRBJ2-7
size: -
V: TRBV19
D: TRBD1
length: 13
DNA: TGTGCCAGTAGTTTGGGACAGATCTACGAGCAGTACTTC
CDR3: CASSLGQIYEQYF

J: TRBJ2-5
size: once
V: TRBV7-2
D: TRBD2
length: 14
DNA: TGTGCCAGCAGCTTTAGCGGGGGGGTTGAGACCCAGTACTTC
CDR3: CASSFSGGVETQYF

J: TRBJ1-4
size: -
V: TRBV5-1
D: TRBD1
length: 17
DNA: TGCGCCAGCAGCCGGACAGGGGGAATTGGAACTAATGAAAAACTGTTTTTT
CDR3: CASSRTGGIGTNEKLFF

J: TRBJ1-1
size: -
V: TRBV5-1
D: TRBD1
length: 16
DNA: TGCGCCAGCAGCCCTGGACTGACAGGGTCGAACACTGAAGCTTTCTTT
CDR3: CASSPGLTGSNTEAFF

J: TRBJ1-1
size: many
V: TRBV5-6
D: -
length: 12
DNA: TGTGCCAGCAGCTTGGTGACCACTGAAGCTTTCTTT
CDR3: CASSLVTTEAFF

J: TRBJ2-7
size: -
V: TRBV28
D: TRBD1
length: 15
DNA: TGTGCCAGCAGTCCACAGGGGGCTACCGATCTCGAGCAGTACTTC
CDR3: CASSPQGATDLEQYF

J: TRBJ1-6
size: -
V: TRBV19
D: -
length: 12
DNA: TGTGCCAGCCGGGACGGGAATTCACCCCTCCACTTT
CDR3: CASRDGNSPLHF

J: TRBJ1-1
size: -
V: TRBV6-6
D: TRBD1
length: 15
DNA: TGTGCCAGCAGACGACGGACAGGGTCGAGCACTGAAGCTTTCTTT
CDR3: CASRRRTGSSTEAFF

J: TRBJ1-4
size: -
V: TRBV6-5
D: TRBD1
length: 13
DNA: TGTGCCAGCAGCGACAGGGTGGGTGAAAAACTGTTTTTT
CDR3: CASSDRVGEKLFF

J: TRBJ2-1
size: -
V: TRBV6-6
D: -
length: 16
DNA: TGTGCCAGCAGTTACGAGAAGGGGGTAGCTAACAATGAGCAGTTCTTC
CDR3: CASSYEKGVANNEQFF

J: TRBJ2-5
size: -
V: TRBV10-1
D: -
length: 12
DNA: TGCGCCAGCAGTGAGTCGACCGAGACCCAGTACTTC
CDR3: CASSESTETQYF

J: TRBJ2-5
size: -
V: TRBV6-5
D: -
length: 15
DNA: TGTGCCAGCAGTTATAGCCAGGGCCGGCAAGAGACCCAGTACTTC
CDR3: CASSYSQGRQETQYF

J: TRBJ2-1
size: -
V: TRBV5-1
D: -
length: 14
DNA: TGCGCCAGCAGCTTGGGGACCCTCTACAATGAGCAGTTCTTC
CDR3: CASSLGTLYNEQFF

J: TRBJ2-5
size: -
V: TRBV11-2
D: -
length: 12
DNA: TGTGCCAGCAGTTATTCTAGGGAGACCCAGTACTTC
CDR3: CASSYSRETQYF

J: TRBJ1-1
size: -
V: TRBV7-9
D: -
length: 15
DNA: TGTGCCAGCTCGCGAGATGCACAGGTGACGGCTGAAGCTTTCTTT
CDR3: CASSRDAQVTAEAFF

J: TRBJ1-1
size: -
V: TRBV19
D: -
length: 12
DNA: TGTGCCAGTAATACGGGACCTCTTGAAGCTTTCTTT
CDR3: CASNTGPLEAFF

J: TRBJ1-2
size: -
V: TRBV7-3
D: -
length: 15
DNA: TGTGCCAGCAGCTTAAGCCCACAGGGAAACTATGGCTACACCTTC
CDR3: CASSLSPQGNYGYTF

J: TRBJ1-1
size: few
V: TRBV29-1
D: -
length: 13
DNA: TGCAGCGCCCGGGAGGGAGCCCGCACTGAAGCTTTCTTT
CDR3: CSAREGARTEAFF

J: TRBJ1-3
size: -
V: TRBV14
D: -
length: 14
DNA: TGTGCCAGCAGCCAAGGGGTCCGAGGAAACACCATATATTTT
CDR3: CASSQGVRGNTIYF

J: TRBJ1-5
size: -
V: TRBV28
D: TRBD1
length: 14
DNA: TGTGCCAGCAGTTGGAGGGGGCGCAATCAGCCCCAGCATTTT
CDR3: CASSWRGRNQPQHF

J: TRBJ2-4
size: -
V: TRBV4-3
D: TRBD1
length: 16
DNA: TGCGCCAGCAGCCTCGACAGGGCCCTAGCCAAAAACATTCAGTACTTC
CDR3: CASSLDRALAKNIQYF

J: TRBJ2-3
size: -
V: TRBV11-1
D: TRBD2
length: 15
DNA: TGTGCCAGCAGCCCTAGCGGGGGCCACACAGATACGCAGTATTTT
CDR3: CASSPSGGHTDTQYF

J: TRBJ2-5
size: -
V: TRBV5-1
D: TRBD2
length: 15
DNA: TGCGCCAGCAGCTTGGGAGCGGGAGGGGCAGAGACCCAGTACTTC
CDR3: CASSLGAGGAETQYF

J: TRBJ1-1
size: -
V: TRBV10-3
D: TRBD1
length: 13
DNA: TGTGCCACCATCGACAGGGCGAACACTGAAGCTTTCTTT
CDR3: CATIDRANTEAFF

J: TRBJ2-3
size: -
V: TRBV9
D: TRBD2
length: 18
DNA: TGTGCCAGCAGCGTAGTACCAATGGGACTAGCAACGCAAGATACGCAGTATTTT
CDR3: CASSVVPMGLATQDTQYF

J: TRBJ1-1
size: few
V: TRBV7-3
D: -
length: 13
DNA: TGTGCCAGCAGTTATAGGGAAAACACTGAAGCTTTCTTT
CDR3: CASSYRENTEAFF

J: TRBJ2-2
size: -
V: TRBV4-3
D: TRBD2
length: 15
DNA: TGCGCCAGCAGTGGTGGGAGGGCCGTGGCCGGGGAGCTGTTTTTT
CDR3: CASSGGRAVAGELFF

J: TRBJ2-7
size: -
V: TRBV6-5
D: -
length: 12
DNA: TGTGCCAGCAGGAAGCAATCAAACGAGCAGTACTTC
CDR3: CASRKQSNEQYF

J: TRBJ2-5
size: -
V: TRBV11-2
D: -
length: 13
DNA: TGTGCCAGCAGCCCGGGCCTGCAAGAGACCCAGTACTTC
CDR3: CASSPGLQETQYF

J: TRBJ2-3
size: -
V: TRBV10-3
D: TRBD2
length: 15
DNA: TGTGCCATCAGTGATCGCGGGGGGGCCGTTGATACGCAGTATTTT
CDR3: CAISDRGGAVDTQYF

J: TRBJ2-7
size: -
V: TRBV7-2
D: -
length: 11
DNA: TGTGCCAGCAGCTCACTCTACGAGCAGTACTTC
CDR3: CASSSLYEQYF

J: TRBJ2-7
size: -
V: TRBV28
D: -
length: 14
DNA: TGTGCCAGCAGGACTGGGGCAGGGGCGGACGAGCAGTACTTC
CDR3: CASRTGAGADEQYF

J: TRBJ2-3
size: once
V: TRBV10-3
D: -
length: 13
DNA: TGTGCCATCAGTGAGGGGGGCACAGATACGCAGTATTTT
CDR3: CAISEGGTDTQYF

J: TRBJ2-3
size: -
V: TRBV4-3
D: -
length: 14
DNA: TGCGCCAGCAGCCAAGAGGTCCGCACAGATACGCAGTATTTT
CDR3: CASSQEVRTDTQYF

J: TRBJ1-5
size: -
V: TRBV19
D: -
length: 13
DNA: TGTGCCAGTAGTCGGGGGGCTGGTCAGCCCCAGCATTTT
CDR3: CASSRGAGQPQHF